This entry is about one T cell receptor (beta chain). Its antigen is not known. This specimen comes from a study of shared clonotypes between healthy human individuals. General observations from the study: Clonotypes shared by all four donors outscored non-shared clonotypes in generation probability. Blood was the only sampled material, and tissue repertoires likely differ.

This CDR3 has 15 amino acids. From germline, CDR1 is SGHNT and CDR2 YYREEE (reference sequence). The V end was cut by 2 bases, the J end by 7 bases, with 19 bases between. CD4+ cells yielded CD45RA+ naive and CD45RA-negative memory subsets. The assay was immunoSEQ multiplex PCR, and TCRdb's table has in-frame clones only and misses some. The sample holds about 300,000 clones; over 65% are singletons and the top ten take 10%. The sample was memory CD4+ T cells sorted from blood. This sample's subset: CD45RA-negative fraction. This rearrangement joins TRBV5-4 to TRBJ2-7, with D maybe TRBD1 (5 bases). The source is a man between 25 and 39 years old in good health. The CDR3: CASSFQGPSRWEQYF. CDR3 DNA: TGTGCCAGCAGCTTCCAGGGCCCTTCGCGATGGGAGCAGTACTTC.